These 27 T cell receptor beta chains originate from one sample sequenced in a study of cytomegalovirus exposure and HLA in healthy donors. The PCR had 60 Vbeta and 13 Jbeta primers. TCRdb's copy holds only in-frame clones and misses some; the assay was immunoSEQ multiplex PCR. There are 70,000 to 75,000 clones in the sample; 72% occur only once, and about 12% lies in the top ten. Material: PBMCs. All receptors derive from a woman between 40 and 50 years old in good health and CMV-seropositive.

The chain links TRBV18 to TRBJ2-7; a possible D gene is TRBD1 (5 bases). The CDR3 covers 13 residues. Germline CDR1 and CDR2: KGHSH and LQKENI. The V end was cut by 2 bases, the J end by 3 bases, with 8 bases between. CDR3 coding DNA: TGTGCCAGCTCACCAAGACAGCTCTACGAGCAGTACTTC. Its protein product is CASSPRQLYEQYF. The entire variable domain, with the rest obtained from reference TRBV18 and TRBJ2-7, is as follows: NAGVMQNPRHLVRRRGQEARLRCSPMKGHSHVYWYRQLPEEGLKFMVYLQKENIIDESGMPKERFSAEFPKEGPSILRIQQVVRGDSAAYFCASSPRQLYEQYFGPGTRLTVT.

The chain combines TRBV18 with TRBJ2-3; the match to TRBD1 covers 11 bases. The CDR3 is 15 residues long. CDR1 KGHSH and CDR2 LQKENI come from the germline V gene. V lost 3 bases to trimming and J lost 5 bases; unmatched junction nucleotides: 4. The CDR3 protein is CASSPGTGGRDTQYF. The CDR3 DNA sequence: TGTGCCAGCTCACCTGGGACAGGGGGGAGAGATACGCAGTATTTT. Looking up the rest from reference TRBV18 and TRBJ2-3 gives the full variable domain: NAGVMQNPRHLVRRRGQEARLRCSPMKGHSHVYWYRQLPEEGLKFMVYLQKENIIDESGMPKERFSAEFPKEGPSILRIQQVVRGDSAAYFCASSPGTGGRDTQYFGPGTRLTVL.

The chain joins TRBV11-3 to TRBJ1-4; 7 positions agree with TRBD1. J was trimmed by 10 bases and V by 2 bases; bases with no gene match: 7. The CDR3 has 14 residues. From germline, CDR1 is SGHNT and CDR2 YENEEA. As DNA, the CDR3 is TGTGCCAGCAGCTTAAGTCCCCGGACAGGAAAACTGTTTTTT. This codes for CASSLSPRTGKLFF.

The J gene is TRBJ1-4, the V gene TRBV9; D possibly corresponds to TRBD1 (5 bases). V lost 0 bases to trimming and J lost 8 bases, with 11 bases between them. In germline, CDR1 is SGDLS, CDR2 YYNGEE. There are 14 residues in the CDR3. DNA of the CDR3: TGTGCCAGCAGCGTAGGTGGAGGGGCCGAAAAACTGTTTTTT. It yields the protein CASSVGGGAEKLFF.

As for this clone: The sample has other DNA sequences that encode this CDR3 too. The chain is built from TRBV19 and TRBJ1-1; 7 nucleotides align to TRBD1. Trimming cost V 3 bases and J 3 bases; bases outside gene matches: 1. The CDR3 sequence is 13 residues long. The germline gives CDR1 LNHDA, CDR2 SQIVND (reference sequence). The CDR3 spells CASSIQGDTEAFF. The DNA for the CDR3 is TGTGCCAGTAGTATTCAGGGGGACACTGAAGCTTTCTTT.

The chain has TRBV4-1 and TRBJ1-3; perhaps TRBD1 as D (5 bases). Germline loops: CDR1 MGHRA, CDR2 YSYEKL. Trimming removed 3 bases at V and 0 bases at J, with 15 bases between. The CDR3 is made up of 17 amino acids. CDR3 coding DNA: TGCGCCAGCAGCCAGCCGCTTGACAGACGCTCTGGAAACACCATATATTTT. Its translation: CASSQPLDRRSGNTIYF.

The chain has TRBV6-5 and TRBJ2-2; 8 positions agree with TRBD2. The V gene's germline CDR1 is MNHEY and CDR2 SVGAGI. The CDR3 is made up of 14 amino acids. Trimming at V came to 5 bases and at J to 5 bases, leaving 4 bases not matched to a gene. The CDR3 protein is CASSPGGGTGELFF. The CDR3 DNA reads TGTGCCAGCAGTCCGGGGGGGGGAACCGGGGAGCTGTTTTTT.

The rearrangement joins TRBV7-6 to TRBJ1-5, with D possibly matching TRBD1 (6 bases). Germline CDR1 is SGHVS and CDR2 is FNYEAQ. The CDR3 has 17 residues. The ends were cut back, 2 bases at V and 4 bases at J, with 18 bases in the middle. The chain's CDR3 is CASSLWGGLSSNQPQHF. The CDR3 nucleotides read TGTGCCAGCAGCTTATGGGGGGGGCTATCTTCAAATCAGCCCCAGCATTTT.

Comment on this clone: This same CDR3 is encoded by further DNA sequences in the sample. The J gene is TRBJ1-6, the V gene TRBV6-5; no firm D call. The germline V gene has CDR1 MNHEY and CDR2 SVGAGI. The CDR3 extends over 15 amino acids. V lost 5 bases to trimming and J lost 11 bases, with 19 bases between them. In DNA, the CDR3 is TGTGCCAGCAGTCCCTCTAGGAGGGTAACGACACCCCTCCACTTT. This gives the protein CASSPSRRVTTPLHF.

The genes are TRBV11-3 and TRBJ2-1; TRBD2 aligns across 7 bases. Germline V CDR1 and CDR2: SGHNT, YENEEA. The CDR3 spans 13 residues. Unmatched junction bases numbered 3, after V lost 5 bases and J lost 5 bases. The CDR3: CASSLGLNNEQFF. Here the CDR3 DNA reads TGTGCCAGCAGCCTGGGACTAAACAATGAGCAGTTCTTC.

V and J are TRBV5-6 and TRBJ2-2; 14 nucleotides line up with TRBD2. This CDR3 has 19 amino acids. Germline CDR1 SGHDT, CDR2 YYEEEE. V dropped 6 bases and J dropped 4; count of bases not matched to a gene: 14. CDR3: CASTPGTSGGWVFTGELFF. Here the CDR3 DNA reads TGTGCCAGCACGCCCGGGACTAGCGGGGGCTGGGTTTTCACCGGGGAGCTGTTTTTT.

CDR3 sequence: CASMDSPPTYEQYF. DNA for the CDR3: TGTGCCAGTATGGACAGCCCCCCTACCTACGAGCAGTACTTC. The J gene is TRBJ2-7, the V gene TRBV19; D is possibly TRBD1 (6 bases). CDR3 size: 14 residues. The germline V and J ends were trimmed by 7 bases and 2 bases, with 15 bases remaining between them. Germline values: CDR1 LNHDA, CDR2 SQIVND (reference sequence).

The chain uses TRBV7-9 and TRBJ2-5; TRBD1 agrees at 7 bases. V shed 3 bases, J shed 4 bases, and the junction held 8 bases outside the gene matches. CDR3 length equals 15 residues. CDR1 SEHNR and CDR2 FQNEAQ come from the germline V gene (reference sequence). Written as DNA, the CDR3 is TGTGCCAGCAGCTTCGACAGGGATGGAGGAGAGACCCAGTACTTC. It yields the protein CASSFDRDGGETQYF.

CDR3 coding DNA: TGTGCCAGTAGTCCGACAGGGGGCCAAGAGACCCAGTACTTC. This sequence encodes CASSPTGGQETQYF. The J gene is TRBJ2-5, the V gene TRBV19; TRBD1 agrees at 9 bases. V lost 5 bases to trimming and J lost 1 base; unmatched junction nucleotides: 2. Germline CDR1 and CDR2: LNHDA and SQIVND (reference sequence). This CDR3 is 14 amino acids long.

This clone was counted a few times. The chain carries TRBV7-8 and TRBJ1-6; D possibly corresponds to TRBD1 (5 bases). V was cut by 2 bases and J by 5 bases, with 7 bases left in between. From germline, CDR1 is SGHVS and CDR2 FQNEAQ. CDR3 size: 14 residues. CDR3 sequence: CASSLTGDNSPLHF. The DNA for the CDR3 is TGTGCCAGCAGCTTAACAGGAGATAATTCACCCCTCCACTTT.

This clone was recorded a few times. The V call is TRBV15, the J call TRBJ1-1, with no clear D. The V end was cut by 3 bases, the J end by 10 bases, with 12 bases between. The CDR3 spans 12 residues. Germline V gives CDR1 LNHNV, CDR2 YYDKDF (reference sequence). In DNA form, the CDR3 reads TGTGCCACCAGCAGGATATTGAACGGAGCTTTCTTT. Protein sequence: CATSRILNGAFF.

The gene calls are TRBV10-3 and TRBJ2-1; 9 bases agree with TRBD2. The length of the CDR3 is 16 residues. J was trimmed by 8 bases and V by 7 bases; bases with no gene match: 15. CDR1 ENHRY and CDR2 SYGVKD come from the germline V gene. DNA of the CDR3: TGTGCCATCACCAAGGGACTAGCCGGAGTAGGAGATGAGCAGTTCTTC. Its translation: CAITKGLAGVGDEQFF.

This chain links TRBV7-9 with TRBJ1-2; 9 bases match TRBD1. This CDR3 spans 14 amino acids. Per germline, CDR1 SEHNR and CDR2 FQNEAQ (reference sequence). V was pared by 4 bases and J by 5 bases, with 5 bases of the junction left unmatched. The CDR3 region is CASSSWDRVYGYTF. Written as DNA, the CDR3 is TGTGCCAGCAGCTCATGGGACAGGGTTTATGGCTACACCTTC.

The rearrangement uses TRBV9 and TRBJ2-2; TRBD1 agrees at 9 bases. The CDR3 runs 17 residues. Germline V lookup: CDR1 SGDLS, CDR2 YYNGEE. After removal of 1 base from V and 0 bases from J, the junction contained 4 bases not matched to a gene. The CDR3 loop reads CASSVRRDRANTGELFF. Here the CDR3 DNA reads TGTGCCAGCAGCGTAAGACGGGACAGGGCGAACACCGGGGAGCTGTTTTTT. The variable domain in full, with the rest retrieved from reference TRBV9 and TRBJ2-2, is DSGVTQTPKHLITATGQRVTLRCSPRSGDLSVYWYQQSLDQGLQFLIQYYNGEERAKGNILERFSAQQFPDLHSELNLSSLELGDSALYFCASSVRRDRANTGELFFGEGSRLTVL.

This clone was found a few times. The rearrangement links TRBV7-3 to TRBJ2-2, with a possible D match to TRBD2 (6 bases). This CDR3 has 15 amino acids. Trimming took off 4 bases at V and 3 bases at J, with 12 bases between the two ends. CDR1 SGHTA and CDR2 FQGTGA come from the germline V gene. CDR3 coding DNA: TGTGCCAGCAGCTCCTACGGGGGAGACACCGGGGAGCTGTTTTTT. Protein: CASSSYGGDTGELFF.

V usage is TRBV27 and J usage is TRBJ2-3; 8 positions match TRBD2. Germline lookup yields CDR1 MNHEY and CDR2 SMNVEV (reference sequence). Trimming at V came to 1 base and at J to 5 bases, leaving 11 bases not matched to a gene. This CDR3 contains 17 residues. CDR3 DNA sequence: TGTGCCAGCAGTTTATTGGCGTCAGCGGGGGCCGTAGATACGCAGTATTTT. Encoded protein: CASSLLASAGAVDTQYF.

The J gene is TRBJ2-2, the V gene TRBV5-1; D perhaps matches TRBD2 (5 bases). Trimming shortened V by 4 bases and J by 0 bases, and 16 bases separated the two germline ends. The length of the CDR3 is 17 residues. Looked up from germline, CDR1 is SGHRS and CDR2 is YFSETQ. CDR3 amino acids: CASSLGRWTSNTGELFF. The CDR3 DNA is TGCGCCAGCAGCCTCGGCAGGTGGACTTCGAACACCGGGGAGCTGTTTTTT.

The CDR3 loop is CASSTGQGAETQYF. The CDR3 nucleotides are TGTGCCAGCAGCACCGGACAGGGAGCAGAGACCCAGTACTTC. This chain connects TRBV11-1 to TRBJ2-5; 8 nucleotides agree with TRBD1. Germline-derived CDR1 and CDR2 are SGHAT and FQDESV (reference sequence). The CDR3 length is 14 residues. V trimming: 5 bases; J trimming: 4 bases; junction bases outside the gene matches: 6.

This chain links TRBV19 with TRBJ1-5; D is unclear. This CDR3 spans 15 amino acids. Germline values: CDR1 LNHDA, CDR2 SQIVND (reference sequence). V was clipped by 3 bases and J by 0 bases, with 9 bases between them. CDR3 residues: CASSIAGYSNQPQHF. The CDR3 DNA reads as TGTGCCAGTAGTATCGCGGGGTATAGCAATCAGCCCCAGCATTTT.

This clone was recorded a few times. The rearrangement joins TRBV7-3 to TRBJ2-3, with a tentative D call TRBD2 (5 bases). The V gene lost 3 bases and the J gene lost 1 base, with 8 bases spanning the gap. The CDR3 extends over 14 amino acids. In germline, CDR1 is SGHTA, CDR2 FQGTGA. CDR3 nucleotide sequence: TGTGCCAGCAGCTTTGGAGGTCGCACAGATACGCAGTATTTT. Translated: CASSFGGRTDTQYF.

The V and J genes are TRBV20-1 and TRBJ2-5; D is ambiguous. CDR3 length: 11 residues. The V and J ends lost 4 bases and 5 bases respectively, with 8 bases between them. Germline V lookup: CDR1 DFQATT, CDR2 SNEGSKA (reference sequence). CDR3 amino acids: CSATPQETQYF. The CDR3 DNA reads TGCAGTGCTACCCCCCAGGAGACCCAGTACTTC.

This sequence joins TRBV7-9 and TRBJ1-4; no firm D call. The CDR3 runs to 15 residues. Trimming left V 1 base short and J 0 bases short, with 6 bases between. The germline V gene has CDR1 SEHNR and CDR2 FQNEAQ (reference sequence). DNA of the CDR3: TGTGCCAGCAGCTTAGGACAAGCAACTAATGAAAAACTGTTTTTT. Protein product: CASSLGQATNEKLFF. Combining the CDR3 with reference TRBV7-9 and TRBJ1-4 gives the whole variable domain DTGVSQNPRHKITKRGQNVTFRCDPISEHNRLYWYRQTLGQGPEFLTYFQNEAQLEKSRLLSDRFSAERPKGSFSTLEIQRTEQGDSAMYLCASSLGQATNEKLFFGSGTQLSVL.